What follows are 8 T cell receptor beta chains derived from one specimen sequenced in a study of blood T cell repertoires in COVID-19. The table came from immunoSEQ multiplex PCR; TCRdb's copy has only in-frame clones and leaves some out. The sample holds 350,000 to 450,000 clones, 85% to 90% seen once. Sequencing was carried out using PBMCs or T cells enriched from blood (not recorded which). These receptors originate from a woman aged 25 to 39 who had recovered from COVID-19.

The chain couples TRBV9 to TRBJ1-2; 7 bases line up with TRBD1. CDR3 length: 15 residues. Looked up from germline, CDR1 is SGDLS and CDR2 is YYNGEE. The V and J ends lost 4 bases and 8 bases, in that order; junction bases with no gene match: 14. The CDR3 bases are TGTGCCAGCAGCCCCTCCGGGACAGCCCTAGACGGCTACACCTTC. Protein sequence: CASSPSGTALDGYTF.

J is TRBJ2-1 and V is TRBV27; 10 bases are shared with TRBD1. This CDR3 comprises 11 residues. Germline loops: CDR1 MNHEY, CDR2 SMNVEV (reference sequence). Losses at the gene ends were 8 bases for V and 14 bases for J; bases not matched to a gene: 6. CDR3 bases: TGTGCCAGCCGTCGTGGACAGGGGGAGTTCTTC. Its protein product is CASRRGQGEFF.

This chain connects TRBV27 to TRBJ1-1; 7 nucleotides align to TRBD1. The CDR3 spans 14 residues. Germline-derived CDR1 and CDR2 are MNHEY and SMNVEV (reference sequence). J was trimmed by 6 bases and V by 2 bases; bases with no gene match: 6. In DNA form, the CDR3 reads TGTGCCAGCAGTTTAGGCCAGGGGGTCTCTGAAGCTTTCTTT. Its translation is CASSLGQGVSEAFF.

The gene calls are TRBV4-2 and TRBJ2-7, with TRBD2 matching 7 bases. Per the germline V gene, CDR1 is LGHNA and CDR2 is YNFKEQ. J lost 7 bases, V lost 0 bases, and 6 bases had no gene match. The CDR3 runs to 14 residues. The CDR3 nucleotides are TGTGCCAGCAGCCAAGATACGCGGGAGAGAGAGCAGTACTTC. This gives the protein CASSQDTREREQYF.

This clone was counted a few times. This chain uses TRBV19 with TRBJ1-1; 8 positions match TRBD1. J gave up 4 bases and V 6 bases, and 7 bases lay outside the gene matches. CDR3 length: 14 amino acids. The germline CDR1 and CDR2 sequences are LNHDA and SQIVND (reference sequence). DNA of the CDR3: TGTGCCAGTAGGGGACAGGATAGGGTCACTGAAGCTTTCTTT. This encodes CASRGQDRVTEAFF.

This clone was seen just once. The rearrangement uses TRBV11-3 and TRBJ2-1; 16 bases are shared with TRBD2. With V trimmed by 2 bases and J by 7 bases, 2 bases remained unmatched. CDR1 and CDR2 (germline): SGHNT, YENEEA. This CDR3 has 16 residues. The chain's CDR3 is CASSLQGLAGGNEQFF. The CDR3 DNA sequence: TGTGCCAGCAGCTTACAGGGACTAGCGGGAGGGAATGAGCAGTTCTTC.

Comment on this clone: Other DNA sequences from this sample encode an identical CDR3 as well. V is TRBV6-5 and J is TRBJ2-2; D is uncertain. In germline, CDR1 is MNHEY, CDR2 SVGAGI. V lost 3 bases, J lost 2 bases, and 4 bases lay in between. The CDR3 is 13 amino acids. The CDR3 is CASSYLNTGELFF. The CDR3 DNA is TGTGCCAGCAGTTATTTAAACACCGGGGAGCTGTTTTTT.

This clone has only one observation. The J gene is TRBJ2-1, the V gene TRBV10-3; TRBD2 agrees at 8 bases. CDR1 and CDR2 from the germline V gene are ENHRY and SYGVKD. With 11 bases clipped from V and 6 bases from J, the junction kept 6 bases outside the gene matches. The CDR3 has 12 amino acids. As DNA, the CDR3 is TGTGCCGTTAGACTAGCGCTCAATGAGCAGTTCTTC. It encodes CAVRLALNEQFF.